The next 7 T cell receptor beta chains were all read from a single sample in a study of blood T cells in healthy people across ages. It was with a sample-barcoded 5' primer and a J-beta primer mix that a second PCR of roughly 7 to 12 cycles was run. TCRdb reprocessed the 5' RACE reads with MiXCR, giving one entry per CDR3 protein. The sample carries 1 million to 1.2 million distinct CDR3 sequences, 35% to 40% recorded once. Specimen: blood. The receptor set was obtained from a man between 18 and 35 years old in good health.

The genes are TRBV6-2 or TRBV6-3 and TRBJ1-2; TRBD1 agrees at 10 bases. Trimming took 6 bases from V and 4 from J; bases not matched to a gene: 5. Per germline, CDR1 MNHEY and CDR2 SVGEGT. The CDR3 totals 14 residues. This chain's CDR3 is CASRLTGGVYGYTF. CDR3 sequence (DNA): TGTGCCAGCAGACTGACAGGGGGCGTCTATGGCTACACCTTC.

The chain has TRBV14 and TRBJ1-1; unclear D gene. There are 15 residues in the CDR3. Between the trimmed V and J ends, which lost 8 bases and 3 bases, there was a span of 19 bases. The germline gives CDR1 SGHDN, CDR2 FVKESK. For the CDR3, the DNA is TGTGCCAGCTCCCCGGGGAGGGAAGGCCACACTGAAGCTTTCTTT. It specifies CASSPGREGHTEAFF. Using reference TRBV14 and TRBJ1-1 for the parts outside the CDR3, the full variable domain is EAGVTQFPSHSVIEKGQTVTLRCDPISGHDNLYWYRRVMGKEIKFLLHFVKESKQDESGMPNNRFLAERTGGTYSTLKVQPAELEDSGVYFCASSPGREGHTEAFFGQGTRLTVV.

The V call is TRBV25-1, the J call TRBJ1-2, with 9 bases aligning to TRBD1. The ends lost 4 bases at V and 5 bases at J; junction bases unmatched: 5. Germline CDR1 is MGHDK and CDR2 is SYGVNS. This CDR3 region has 14 residues. The CDR3 region is CASSAGQGWYGYTF. The CDR3, as DNA: TGTGCCAGCAGTGCGGGACAGGGTTGGTATGGCTACACCTTC.

The rearrangement joins TRBV6-6 to TRBJ1-1; 8 bases align to TRBD1. CDR3 size: 14 residues. Germline V gene lookup returns CDR1 MNHNY and CDR2 SVGAGI (reference sequence). V lost 6 bases to trimming and J lost 7 bases; unmatched junction nucleotides: 10. The DNA of the CDR3 is TGTGCCAGCAGCTACCTCATCGACAGGGGTGAAGCTTTCTTT. This encodes CASSYLIDRGEAFF.

The rearrangement joins TRBV6-6 to TRBJ2-1, with 9 bases aligning to TRBD2. The CDR3 is 15 residues long. Trimming removed 4 bases from V and 10 bases from J; junction bases left unmatched: 11. The germline V gene encodes CDR1 MNHNY and CDR2 SVGAGI (reference sequence). As DNA, the CDR3 is TGTGCCAGCAGTTTGAAAGCGGGGGGTACCTACGAGCAGTTCTTC. This translates into CASSLKAGGTYEQFF.

The chain links TRBV20-1 to TRBJ1-5, with TRBD1 as a possible D gene (5 bases). V lost 6 bases, J lost 2 bases, and 14 bases lay in between. Per the germline V gene, CDR1 is DFQATT and CDR2 is SNEGSKA (reference sequence). CDR3 length: 14 residues. The CDR3 DNA reads as TGCAGTGCCCCGGACATAGGGGGCAATCAGCCCCAGCATTTT. It codes for CSAPDIGGNQPQHF.

This chain connects TRBV9 to TRBJ2-7; D is undetermined. The CDR3 totals 13 residues. Trimming stripped 0 bases from V and 4 bases from J, with 8 bases between. Germline V CDR1 and CDR2: SGDLS, YYNGEE. This CDR3 is CASSVGGVYEQYF. In nucleotides, the CDR3 is TGTGCCAGCAGCGTAGGTGGGGTTTACGAGCAGTACTTC.